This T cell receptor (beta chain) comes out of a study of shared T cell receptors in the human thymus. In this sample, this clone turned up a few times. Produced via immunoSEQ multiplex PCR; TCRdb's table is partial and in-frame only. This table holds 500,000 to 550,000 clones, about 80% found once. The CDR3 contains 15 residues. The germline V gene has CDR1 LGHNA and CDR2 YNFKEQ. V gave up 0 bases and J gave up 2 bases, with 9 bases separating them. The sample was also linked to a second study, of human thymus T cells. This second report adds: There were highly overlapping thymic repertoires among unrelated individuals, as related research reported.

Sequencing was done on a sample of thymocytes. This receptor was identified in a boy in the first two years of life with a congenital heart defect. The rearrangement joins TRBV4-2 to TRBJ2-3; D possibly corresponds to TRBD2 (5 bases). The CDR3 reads CASSQDVGATDTQYF. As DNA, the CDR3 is TGTGCCAGCAGCCAAGATGTGGGAGCCACAGATACGCAGTATTTT.